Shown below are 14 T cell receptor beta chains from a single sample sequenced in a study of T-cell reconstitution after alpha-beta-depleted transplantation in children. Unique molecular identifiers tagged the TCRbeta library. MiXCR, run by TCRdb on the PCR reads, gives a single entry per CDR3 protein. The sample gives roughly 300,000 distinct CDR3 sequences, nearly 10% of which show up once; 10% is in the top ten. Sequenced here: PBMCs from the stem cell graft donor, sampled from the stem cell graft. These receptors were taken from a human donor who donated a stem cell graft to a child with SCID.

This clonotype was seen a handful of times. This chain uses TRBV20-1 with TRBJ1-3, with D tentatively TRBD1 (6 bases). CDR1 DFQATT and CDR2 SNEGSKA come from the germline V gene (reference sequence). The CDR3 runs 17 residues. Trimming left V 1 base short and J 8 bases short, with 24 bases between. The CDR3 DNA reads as TGCAGTGCTAGAGCCCGTGGGGGGCCCGGCTTCGGGGACACCATATATTTT. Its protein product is CSARARGGPGFGDTIYF.

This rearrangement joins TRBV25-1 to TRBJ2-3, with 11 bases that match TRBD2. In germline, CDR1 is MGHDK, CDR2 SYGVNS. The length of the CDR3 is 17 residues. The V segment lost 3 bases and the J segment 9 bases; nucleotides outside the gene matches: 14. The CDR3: CASSDGSLAGGAVTQYF. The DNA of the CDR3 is TGTGCCAGCAGTGACGGTAGTCTAGCGGGAGGCGCTGTCACGCAGTATTTT.

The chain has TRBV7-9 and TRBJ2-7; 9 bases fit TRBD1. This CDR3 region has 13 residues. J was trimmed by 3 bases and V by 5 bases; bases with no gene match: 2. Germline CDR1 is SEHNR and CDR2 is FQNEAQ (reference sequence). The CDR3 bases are TGTGCCAGCAGCATGACAGGGGGCTACGAGCAGTACTTC. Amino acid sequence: CASSMTGGYEQYF.

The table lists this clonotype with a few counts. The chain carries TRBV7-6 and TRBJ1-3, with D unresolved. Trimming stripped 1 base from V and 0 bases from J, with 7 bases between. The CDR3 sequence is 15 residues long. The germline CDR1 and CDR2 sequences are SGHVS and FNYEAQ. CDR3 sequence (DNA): TGTGCCAGCAGCTTAGAGGGTTTCTCTGGAAACACCATATATTTT. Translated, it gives CASSLEGFSGNTIYF.

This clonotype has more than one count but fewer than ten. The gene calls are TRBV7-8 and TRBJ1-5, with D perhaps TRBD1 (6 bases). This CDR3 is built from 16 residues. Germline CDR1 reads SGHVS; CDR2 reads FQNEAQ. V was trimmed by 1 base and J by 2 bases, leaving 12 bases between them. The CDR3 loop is CASSLGAGAGNQPQHF. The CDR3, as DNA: TGTGCCAGCAGCTTAGGAGCGGGGGCCGGCAATCAGCCCCAGCATTTT.

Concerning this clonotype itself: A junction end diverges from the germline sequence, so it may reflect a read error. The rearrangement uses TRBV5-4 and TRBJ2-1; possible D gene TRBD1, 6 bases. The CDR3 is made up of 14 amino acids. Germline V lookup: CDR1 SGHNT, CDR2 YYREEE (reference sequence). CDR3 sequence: CASSLGPLGGEPFF. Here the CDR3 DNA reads TGTGCCAGCAGCTTAGGTCCCCTAGGGGGTGAGCCGTTCTTC.

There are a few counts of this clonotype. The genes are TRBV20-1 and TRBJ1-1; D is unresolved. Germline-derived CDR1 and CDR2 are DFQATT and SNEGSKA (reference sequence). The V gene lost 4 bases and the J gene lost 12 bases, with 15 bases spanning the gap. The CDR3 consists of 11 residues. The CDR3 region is CSAKHTAGTFF. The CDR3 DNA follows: TGCAGTGCTAAGCACACAGCTGGAACTTTCTTT.

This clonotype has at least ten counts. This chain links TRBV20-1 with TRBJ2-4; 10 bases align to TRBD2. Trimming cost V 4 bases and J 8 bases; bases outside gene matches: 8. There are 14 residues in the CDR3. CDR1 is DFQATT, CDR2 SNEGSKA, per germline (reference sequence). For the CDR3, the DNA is TGCAGTGCTACACCGACTAGCGGGCGGGACATTCAGTACTTC. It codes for CSATPTSGRDIQYF.

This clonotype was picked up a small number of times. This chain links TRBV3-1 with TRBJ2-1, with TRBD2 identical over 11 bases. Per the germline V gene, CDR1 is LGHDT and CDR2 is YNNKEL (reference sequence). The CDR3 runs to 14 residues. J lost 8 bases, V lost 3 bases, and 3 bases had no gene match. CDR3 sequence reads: CASSQRLAGYEQFF. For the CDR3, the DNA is TGTGCCAGCAGCCAGAGACTAGCGGGGTATGAGCAGTTCTTC.

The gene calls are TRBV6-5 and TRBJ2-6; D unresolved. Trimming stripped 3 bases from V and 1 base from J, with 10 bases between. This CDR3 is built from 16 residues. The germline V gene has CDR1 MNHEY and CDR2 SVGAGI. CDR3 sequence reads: CASSYVAISGANVLTF. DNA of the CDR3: TGTGCCAGCAGTTATGTGGCTATTTCTGGGGCCAACGTCCTGACTTTC.

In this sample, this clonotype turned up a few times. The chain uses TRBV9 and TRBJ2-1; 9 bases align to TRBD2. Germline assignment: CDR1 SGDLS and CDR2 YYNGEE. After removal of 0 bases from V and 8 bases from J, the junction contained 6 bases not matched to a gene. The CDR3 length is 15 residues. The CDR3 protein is CASSVGGGGAYEQFF. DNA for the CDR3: TGTGCCAGCAGCGTAGGAGGCGGGGGGGCATATGAGCAGTTCTTC.

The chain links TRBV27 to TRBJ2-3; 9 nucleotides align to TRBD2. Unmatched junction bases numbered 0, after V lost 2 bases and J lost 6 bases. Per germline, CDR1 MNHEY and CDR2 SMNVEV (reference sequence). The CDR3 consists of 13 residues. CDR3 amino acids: CASSLLAGDTQYF. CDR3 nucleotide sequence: TGTGCCAGCAGTTTACTAGCGGGGGATACGCAGTATTTT.

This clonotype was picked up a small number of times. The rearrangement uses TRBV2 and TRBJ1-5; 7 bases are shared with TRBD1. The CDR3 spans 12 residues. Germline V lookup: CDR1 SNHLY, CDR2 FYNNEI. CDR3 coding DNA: TGTATCCCAGGGGGAAGAAATCAGCCCCAGCATTTT. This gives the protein CIPGGRNQPQHF.

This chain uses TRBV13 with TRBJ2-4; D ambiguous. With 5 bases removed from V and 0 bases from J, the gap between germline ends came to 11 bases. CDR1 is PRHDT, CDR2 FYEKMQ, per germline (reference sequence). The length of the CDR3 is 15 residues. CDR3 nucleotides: TGTGCCAGCAGCGCGGCCTTACTAGCCAAAAACATTCAGTACTTC. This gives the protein CASSAALLAKNIQYF.